Each of the 13 T cell receptor beta chains below was sequenced from the same sample in a study of Graves' ophthalmopathy and Graves' hyperthyroidism. The authors amplified TCR beta CDR3 regions from RNA transcripts. First-round RT-PCR used HTBI primers; second-round multiplex PCR followed. MiXCR was run by TCRdb on the multiplex PCR reads, yielding one entry per CDR3 protein. The repertoire includes 400,000 or so distinct CDR3 sequences, roughly 15% of them detected once, and 2.4% sits in the top ten. Sequenced input: peripheral blood. Receptors originate from an adult woman with stable Graves' hyperthyroidism.

This clonotype was counted many times. The V gene is TRBV6-2 or TRBV6-3, the J gene TRBJ2-7; D call uncertain. V dropped 2 bases and J dropped 6 bases, with 11 bases sitting between them. CDR3 length: 13 amino acids. CDR1 is MNHEY and CDR2 is SVGEGT in the germline V gene. This CDR3 is CASSYKGRTEQYF. The CDR3 region has the DNA TGTGCCAGCAGTTACAAGGGCAGGACCGAGCAGTACTTC.

This clonotype was seen many times. The V call is TRBV27, the J call TRBJ1-2; D perhaps matches TRBD1 (5 bases). This CDR3 spans 13 amino acids. Germline lookup yields CDR1 MNHEY and CDR2 SMNVEV (reference sequence). With 3 bases removed from V and 8 bases from J, the gap between germline ends came to 13 bases. CDR3 sequence: CASSFGREYGYTF. The CDR3 DNA follows: TGTGCCAGCAGTTTTGGCAGGGAGTACGGCTACACCTTC.

This clonotype was recorded a few times. Here the CDR3 reads CASSPGLAGNQETQYF. The DNA for the CDR3 is TGTGCCAGCAGCCCTGGACTAGCGGGAAACCAAGAGACCCAGTACTTC. This chain connects TRBV6-2 or TRBV6-3 to TRBJ2-5; 12 positions agree with TRBD2. This CDR3 is 16 amino acids long. The germline CDR1 and CDR2 sequences are MNHEY and SVGEGT. V lost 6 bases to trimming and J lost 0 bases; unmatched junction nucleotides: 5.

This clonotype was observed at least ten times. The chain recombines TRBV7-2 with TRBJ2-7; 13 bases are shared with TRBD2. Germline V gene data show CDR1 as SGHTA and CDR2 as FQGNSA. Germline trimming cut 5 bases from V and 4 bases from J; bases unmatched to any gene: 11. There are 17 residues in the CDR3. In nucleotides, the CDR3 is TGTGCCAGCAGCCTCGGGACTAGCGGGATAATTTTTTACGAGCAGTACTTC. Its protein is CASSLGTSGIIFYEQYF.

This clonotype was seen more than once but under ten times. The chain employs TRBV28 and TRBJ1-5; unclear D gene. This CDR3 region has 15 residues. Germline-derived CDR1 and CDR2 are MDHEN and SYDVKM. V dropped 7 bases and J dropped 1 base, with 14 bases sitting between them. In nucleotides, the CDR3 is TGTGCCAGCAATAAAGGTACGATGAGCAATCAGCCCCAGCATTTT. Translated: CASNKGTMSNQPQHF. Full variable domain (missing parts from reference TRBV28 and TRBJ1-5): DVKVTQSSRYLVKRTGEKVFLECVQDMDHENMFWYRQDPGLGLRLIYFSYDVKMKEKGDIPEGYSVSREKKERFSLILESASTNQTSMYLCASNKGTMSNQPQHFGDGTRLSIL.

In its sample, this clonotype was seen many times. The chain carries TRBV11-1 and TRBJ1-5, with D possibly TRBD1 on 6 matching bases. V was cut by 5 bases and J by 0 bases, with 14 bases left in between. The CDR3 runs to 16 residues. The V gene's germline CDR1 is SGHAT and CDR2 FQDESV (reference sequence). CDR3 DNA sequence: TGTGCCAGCAGCAGTTCTCAGGGGAATAGCAATCAGCCCCAGCATTTT. Translating it yields CASSSSQGNSNQPQHF.

This clonotype showed up just a few times. The J gene is TRBJ1-6, the V gene TRBV28; D is unclear. Germline CDR1 MDHEN, CDR2 SYDVKM. The V end was cut by 6 bases, the J end by 3 bases, with 15 bases between. The CDR3 consists of 16 residues. The CDR3: CASRLIEQNYNSPLHF. DNA for the CDR3: TGTGCCAGCAGGCTAATCGAGCAAAACTATAATTCACCCCTCCACTTT.

This clonotype was seen ten or more times. This chain links TRBV13 with TRBJ1-2, with 9 bases matching TRBD1. The CDR3 is 15 amino acids. Trimming cost V 5 bases and J 7 bases; bases outside gene matches: 11. CDR1 PRHDT and CDR2 FYEKMQ come from the germline V gene (reference sequence). CDR3 sequence (DNA): TGTGCCAGCAGCACGGACAGGGGTCTACTCGGTGGCTACACCTTC. The encoded protein is CASSTDRGLLGGYTF.

This clonotype has a count of ten or more. The gene calls are TRBV9 and TRBJ2-7; D perhaps matches TRBD1 (5 bases). V shed 3 bases and J shed 1 base, with 14 bases lying between them. CDR1 is SGDLS, CDR2 YYNGEE, per germline. This CDR3 is built from 15 residues. The CDR3 loop reads CASSETAVPSYEQYF. The CDR3 DNA is TGTGCCAGCAGCGAGACAGCCGTCCCTTCCTACGAGCAGTACTTC.

At least ten counts were recorded for this clonotype. The rearrangement uses TRBV4-1 and TRBJ1-2; a possible D gene is TRBD1 (5 bases). The CDR3 sequence is 15 residues long. Trimming took 1 base from V and 4 from J, leaving 13 bases between them. CDR1 is MGHRA, CDR2 YSYEKL, per germline. Written as DNA, the CDR3 is TGCGCCAGCAGCCAAGTTCGGGGCGGGGCCTATGGCTACACCTTC. This encodes CASSQVRGGAYGYTF.

This clonotype has a count of ten or more. The chain recombines TRBV5-1 with TRBJ2-7; TRBD1 matches 7 bases. The CDR3 runs to 15 residues. Germline V gene lookup returns CDR1 SGHRS and CDR2 YFSETQ. V trimming: 0 bases; J trimming: 2 bases; junction bases outside the gene matches: 5. DNA for the CDR3: TGCGCCAGCAGCTTGGACAGGGGAGTCCCCTACGAGCAGTACTTC. It encodes CASSLDRGVPYEQYF.

This clonotype has at least ten counts. The genes are TRBV19 and TRBJ1-5; unclear D gene. The V end lost 1 base, the J end lost 5 bases, and 12 bases lay between the germline ends. Germline V gene lookup returns CDR1 LNHDA and CDR2 SQIVND (reference sequence). The CDR3 has 15 amino acids. The CDR3, as DNA: TGTGCCAGTAGTATAGCTGCGGGGAGTGATCAGCCCCAGCATTTT. Its protein is CASSIAAGSDQPQHF.

In its sample, this clonotype was seen many times. J is TRBJ1-5 and V is TRBV28; TRBD1 matches 7 bases. From germline, CDR1 is MDHEN and CDR2 SYDVKM. The V segment lost 2 bases and the J segment 1 base; nucleotides outside the gene matches: 11. This CDR3 contains 18 residues. The CDR3 protein is CASSLQQGLGLSNQPQHF. The CDR3 DNA reads TGTGCCAGCAGTTTACAACAGGGGCTTGGGTTAAGCAATCAGCCCCAGCATTTT.